This T cell receptor (beta chain) originates from a study of T cells after yellow fever vaccination. Study-wide results and caveats: Most primary-vaccination clones reappeared after the booster (about 95% CD4, about 90% CD8).

As for this clonotype: The antigen is unknown.

The authors made TCR cDNA by 5'RACE template switching, adding a universal primer site and UMIs. TCRdb passed the 5' RACE reads through MiXCR, listing each CDR3 protein once. The repertoire holds about 330,000 distinct CDR3 sequences, with roughly 4% as singletons. J was trimmed by 5 bases and V by 6 bases; bases with no gene match: 5. Per germline, CDR1 DFQATT and CDR2 SNEGSKA (reference sequence). This CDR3 spans 13 amino acids. The rearrangement links TRBV20-1 to TRBJ2-3, with 10 bases that match TRBD1. This TCR came from a man younger than 35 who received the YFV17D yellow fever vaccine. Sample: PBMCs, taken 5 days after the yellow fever booster vaccination. CDR3 protein: CSAGTGARDTQYF. In nucleotides, the CDR3 is TGCAGTGCCGGGACAGGGGCGAGAGATACGCAGTATTTT.